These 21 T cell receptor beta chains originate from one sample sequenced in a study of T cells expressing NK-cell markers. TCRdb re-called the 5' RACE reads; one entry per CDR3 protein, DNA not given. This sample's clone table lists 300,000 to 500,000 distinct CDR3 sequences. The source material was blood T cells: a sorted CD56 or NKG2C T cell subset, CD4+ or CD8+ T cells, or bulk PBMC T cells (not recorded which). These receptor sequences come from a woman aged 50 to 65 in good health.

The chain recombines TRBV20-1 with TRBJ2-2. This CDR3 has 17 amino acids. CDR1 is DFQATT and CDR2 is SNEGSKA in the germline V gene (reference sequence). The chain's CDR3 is CSARATLAGSNTGELFF.

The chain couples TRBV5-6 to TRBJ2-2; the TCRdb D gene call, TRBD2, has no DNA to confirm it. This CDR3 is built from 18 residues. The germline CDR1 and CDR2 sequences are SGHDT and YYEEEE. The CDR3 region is CASSPDPGLARNTGELFF.

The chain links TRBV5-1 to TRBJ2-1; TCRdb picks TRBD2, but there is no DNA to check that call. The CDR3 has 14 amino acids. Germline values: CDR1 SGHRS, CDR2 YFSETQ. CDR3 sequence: CASSQGLAGNEQFF.

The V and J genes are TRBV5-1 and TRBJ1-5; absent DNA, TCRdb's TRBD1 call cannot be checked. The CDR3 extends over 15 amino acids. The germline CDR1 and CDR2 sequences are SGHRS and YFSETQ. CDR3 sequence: CASSLVGQPNQPQHF.

CDR3 residues: CSARDMPGGYNEQFF. The chain links TRBV20-1 to TRBJ2-1; the D call from TCRdb, TRBD1, cannot be confirmed without DNA. Germline assignment: CDR1 DFQATT and CDR2 SNEGSKA (reference sequence). The CDR3 loop spans 15 amino acids.

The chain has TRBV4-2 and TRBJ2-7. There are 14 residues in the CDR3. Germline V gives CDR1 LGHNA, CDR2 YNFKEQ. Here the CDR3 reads CASSPYLGTYEQYF.

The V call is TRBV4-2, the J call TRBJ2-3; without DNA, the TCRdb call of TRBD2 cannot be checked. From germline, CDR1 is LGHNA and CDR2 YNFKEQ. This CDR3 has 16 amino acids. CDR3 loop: CASSQVGLASTDTQYF.

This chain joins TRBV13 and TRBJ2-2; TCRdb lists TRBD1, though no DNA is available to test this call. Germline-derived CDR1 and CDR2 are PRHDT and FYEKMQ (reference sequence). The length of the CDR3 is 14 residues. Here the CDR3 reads CASSPGAVTGELFF.

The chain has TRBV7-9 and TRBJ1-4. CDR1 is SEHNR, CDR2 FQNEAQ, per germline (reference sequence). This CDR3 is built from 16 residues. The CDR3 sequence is CASSLGSLVVNEKLFF.

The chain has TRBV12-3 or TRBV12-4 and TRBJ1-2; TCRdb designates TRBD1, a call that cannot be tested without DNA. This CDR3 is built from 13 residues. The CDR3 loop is CASGRTGDYGYTF.

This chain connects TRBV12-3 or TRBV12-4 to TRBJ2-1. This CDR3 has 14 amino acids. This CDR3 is CASTREILGAEQFF.

The CDR3 protein is CASTETGSQPQHF. The V gene is TRBV6-1, the J gene TRBJ1-5; TCRdb outputs TRBD1, but without DNA this stays unchecked. This CDR3 has 13 residues. Germline CDR1 is MNHNS and CDR2 is SASEGT.

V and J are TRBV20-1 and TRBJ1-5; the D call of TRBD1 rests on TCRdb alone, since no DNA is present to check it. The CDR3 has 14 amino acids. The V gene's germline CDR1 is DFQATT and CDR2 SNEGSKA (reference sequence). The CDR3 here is CSARDSRRNQPQHF.

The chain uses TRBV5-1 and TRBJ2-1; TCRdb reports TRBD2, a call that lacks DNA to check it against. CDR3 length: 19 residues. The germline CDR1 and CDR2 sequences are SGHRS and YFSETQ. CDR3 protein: CASSLGTGTSGRGNNEQFF.

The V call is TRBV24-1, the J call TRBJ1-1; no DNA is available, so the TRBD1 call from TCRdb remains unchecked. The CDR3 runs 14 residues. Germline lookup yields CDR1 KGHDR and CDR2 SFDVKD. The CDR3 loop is CATSERGGNTEAFF.

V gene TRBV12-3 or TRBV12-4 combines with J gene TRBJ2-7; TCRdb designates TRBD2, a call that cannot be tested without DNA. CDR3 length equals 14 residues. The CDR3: CASSSGRQSGEQYF.

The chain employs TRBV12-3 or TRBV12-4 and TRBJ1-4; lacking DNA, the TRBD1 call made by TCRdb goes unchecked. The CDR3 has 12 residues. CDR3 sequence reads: CASSPRGPGLFF.

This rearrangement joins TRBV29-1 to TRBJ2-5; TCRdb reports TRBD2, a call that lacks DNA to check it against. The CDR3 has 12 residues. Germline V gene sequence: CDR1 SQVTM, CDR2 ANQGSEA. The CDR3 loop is CSVEAGEWTQYF.

The CDR3 here is CASSQVGGTNEQFF. This chain uses TRBV12-3 or TRBV12-4 with TRBJ2-1; TCRdb returns TRBD2, unconfirmable since there is no DNA. This CDR3 contains 14 residues.

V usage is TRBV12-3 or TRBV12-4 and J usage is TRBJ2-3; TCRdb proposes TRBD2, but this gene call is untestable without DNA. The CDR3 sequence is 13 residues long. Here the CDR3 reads CASSLGGRGTQYF.

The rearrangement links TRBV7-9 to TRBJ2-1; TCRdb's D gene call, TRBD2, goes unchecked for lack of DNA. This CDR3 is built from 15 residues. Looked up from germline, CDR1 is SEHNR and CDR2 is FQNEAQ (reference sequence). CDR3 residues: CASSKGLAASDEQFF.